These 7 T cell receptor beta chains were all obtained from the same sample, sequenced in a study of spatial heterogeneity in lung cancer. TCRdb reprocessed the 5' RACE reads with MiXCR, giving one entry per CDR3 protein. The sample yields about 9,800 distinct CDR3 sequences, 6% to 6.5% seen once. Time point: sample taken at primary tumor resection. General observations from the study: In tumors, expanded intratumoral alpha and beta TCR counts tracked mutation counts.

No antigen has been assigned to these receptors. This specimen consisted of lung tumor tissue, obtained at surgery. These TCRs come from a male donor with early-stage non-small cell lung cancer.

This clonotype was recorded at least ten times. The library was designed around alpha chains, so this beta chain is a stray read whose abundance carries little weight. The rearrangement links TRBV2 to TRBJ1-2; D not resolved. The length of the CDR3 is 13 residues. V lost 7 bases to trimming and J lost 4 bases, with 13 bases between them. Germline V gene data show CDR1 as SNHLY and CDR2 as FYNNEI. In nucleotides, the CDR3 is TGTGCCAGCATATTCGAAGAAGTCTATGGCTACACCTTC. This encodes CASIFEEVYGYTF.

This clonotype was found many times. Because this beta chain is a stray read in a library intended to capture alpha chains, its abundance should not be given much weight. This chain links TRBV6-5 with TRBJ2-1; D is uncertain. Trimming removed 0 bases at V and 4 bases at J, with 16 bases between. Germline-derived CDR1 and CDR2 are MNHEY and SVGAGI. The length of the CDR3 is 17 residues. CDR3 sequence: CASSYSPHPSAYNEQFF. CDR3 bases: TGTGCCAGCAGTTACTCCCCACACCCATCAGCTTACAATGAGCAGTTCTTC.

Sample share makes this clonotype medium-sized. The size of this beta chain means little, since it is a stray read in a library made for alpha chains. The chain is built from TRBV20-1 and TRBJ2-1; 7 bases match TRBD2. Germline CDR1 is DFQATT and CDR2 is SNEGSKA (reference sequence). After removal of 5 bases from V and 7 bases from J, the junction contained 23 bases not matched to a gene. The CDR3 length is 18 residues. The CDR3 DNA follows: TGCAGTGCTTACTCACCGGGCTCCGGGGGGAAGTCCTTAAATGAGCAGTTCTTC. Its protein product is CSAYSPGSGGKSLNEQFF.

In its sample, this clonotype ranks as medium-sized (0.01 to 0.1%). Found in a library prepared for alpha chains, this beta chain is an off-target read, and its abundance has little meaning. This chain uses TRBV10-3 with TRBJ1-1, with 9 bases lining up with TRBD1. With 0 bases clipped from V and 2 bases from J, the junction kept 4 bases outside the gene matches. This CDR3 spans 16 amino acids. In germline, CDR1 is ENHRY, CDR2 SYGVKD. The CDR3 protein is CAISESHRGPNTEAFF. In DNA, the CDR3 is TGTGCCATCAGTGAGTCACACAGGGGGCCCAACACTGAAGCTTTCTTT.

This clonotype was found many times. Being off target in a library aimed at alpha chains, this beta chain has a size of little meaning. The chain recombines TRBV9 with TRBJ2-7, with D maybe TRBD2 (7 bases). The CDR3 loop spans 14 amino acids. V dropped 0 bases and J dropped 2 bases, with 9 bases sitting between them. Per the germline V gene, CDR1 is SGDLS and CDR2 is YYNGEE. The CDR3 coding sequence is TGTGCCAGCAGCGTAGAGGGGGGGCCCTACGAGCAGTACGTC. Its protein is CASSVEGGPYEQYV.

In this sample, this clonotype is medium-sized. This beta chain lies outside the target of a library built for alpha chains; its clone size means little. V is TRBV20-1 and J is TRBJ1-5; TRBD1 is a possible D gene (5 bases). CDR1 is DFQATT, CDR2 SNEGSKA, per germline (reference sequence). Between the trimmed V and J ends, which lost 6 bases and 11 bases, there was a span of 23 bases. The CDR3 runs to 14 residues. The CDR3 reads CSATGRVGVGTQHF. The CDR3 nucleotides read TGCAGTGCCACCGGCAGGGTTGGGGTTGGGACCCAGCATTTT.

This clonotype appeared many times. This beta chain is off target for a library built for alpha chains, so its abundance means little. The V and J genes are TRBV11-2 and TRBJ2-1; perhaps TRBD1 as D (6 bases). The ends were cut back, 5 bases at V and 7 bases at J, with 9 bases in the middle. The CDR3 contains 12 residues. Germline V gene sequence: CDR1 SGHAT, CDR2 FQNNGV. The CDR3 protein is CASSPGVNEQFF. The CDR3 nucleotides read TGTGCCAGCAGCCCAGGGGTAAATGAGCAGTTCTTC.